The entry below describes one TCR beta chain. Its antigen is still unknown. Repertoires were generated with immunoSEQ multiplex PCR, while TCRdb's copy carries only in-frame clones and drops some. The data show about 400,000 clones, about four fifths seen once. Treatment defined: 15 to 20 received Ad26.COV2.S at low or high dose, single or two shots; 5 received placebo; per-sample allocation not given. The samples date from day 63 after the first vaccine or placebo injection. The individual, an adult aged 18-55 years, was a donor in Boston. Participants' vaccine, an Ad26 vector, delivered Wuhan-strain SARS-CoV-2 spike. This specimen comes from a study of Ad26.COV2.S vaccination and SARS-CoV-2 variants. About the research overall: Doses of Ad26.COV2.S were injected into muscle once or twice, 56 days apart. Study-wide findings and caveats: People given the vaccine had a wider spike-specific TCR breadth than placebo recipients did.

In germline, CDR1 is KGHSH, CDR2 LQKENI. The CDR3 extends over 15 amino acids. Germline trimming cut 2 bases from V and 6 bases from J; bases unmatched to any gene: 3. Sequencing used peripheral blood, obtained in a trial of Ad26.COV2.S vaccine versus placebo. The receptor comes from a person between 18 and 60 years old who received the Ad26.COV2.S COVID-19 vaccine or a placebo. The chain links TRBV18 to TRBJ2-1; 11 bases agree with TRBD2. CDR3 protein: CASSPASGGPNEQFF. The CDR3 bases are TGTGCCAGCTCACCAGCTAGCGGGGGGCCCAATGAGCAGTTCTTC.